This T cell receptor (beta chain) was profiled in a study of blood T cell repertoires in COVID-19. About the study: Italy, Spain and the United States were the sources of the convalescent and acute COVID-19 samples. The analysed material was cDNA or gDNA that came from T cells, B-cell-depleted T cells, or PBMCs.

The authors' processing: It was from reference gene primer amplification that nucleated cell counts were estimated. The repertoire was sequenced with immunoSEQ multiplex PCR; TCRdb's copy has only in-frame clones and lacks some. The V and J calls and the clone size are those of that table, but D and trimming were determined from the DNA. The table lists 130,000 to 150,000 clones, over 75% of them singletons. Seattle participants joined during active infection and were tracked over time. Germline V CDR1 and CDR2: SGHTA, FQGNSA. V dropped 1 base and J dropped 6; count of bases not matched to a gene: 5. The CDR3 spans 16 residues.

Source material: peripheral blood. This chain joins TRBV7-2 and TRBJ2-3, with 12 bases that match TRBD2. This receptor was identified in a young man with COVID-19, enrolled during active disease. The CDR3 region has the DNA TGTGCCAGCAGCTTAGAACTAGCGGGAGGTCAGGATACGCAGTATTTT. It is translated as CASSLELAGGQDTQYF.